Listed below are T cell receptor beta chains from one sample, sequenced in a study of vaccination and CD4 T cells after COVID-19. The antigens of these receptors remain unknown. TCRdb re-derived calls from the PCR reads in MiXCR, one entry per CDR3 protein. The sample includes 9,900 or so distinct CDR3 sequences, roughly 32% of them seen just once. Sequencing input: CD4+ T cells from blood, cultured in vitro. All receptors come from a human donor in good health. CDR3s include the opening cysteine and the closing phenylalanine or tryptophan. A D gene is named only where the DNA matches it firmly. Only part of the rows carry a size: once, few, many, or a class if the clone is expanded.

j_call cdr3_length clone_size v_call d_call cdr3_nt cdr3_aa
TRBJ1-2 17 . TRBV7-3 TRBD1 TGTGCCAGCAGCTTAACGGGACAGGGGGCAGTAGGTGGTGGCTACACCTTC CASSLTGQGAVGGGYTF
TRBJ2-1 15 . TRBV6-5 TRBD2 TGTGCCAGCAGTTACACTAGCGGCACCTACAATGAGCAGTTCTTC CASSYTSGTYNEQFF
TRBJ2-7 16 . TRBV20-1 . TGCAGTGCTAGAGATTTTGGGCAGCCCGGCTCCTACGAGCAGTACTTC CSARDFGQPGSYEQYF
TRBJ1-5 11 . TRBV6-2/TRBV6-3 TRBD1 TGTGCCAGCAGATCCGGGACAGCCCAGCATTTT CASRSGTAQHF
TRBJ2-7 18 . TRBV2 TRBD1 TGTGCCAGCAGTCCAAAGATTGGGGACAGGGGACTAACCTACGAGCAGTACTTC CASSPKIGDRGLTYEQYF
TRBJ1-1 16 few TRBV20-1 TRBD1 TGCAGTGCAAGACACTTTGGACAGGGGATTACCACTGAAGCTTTCTTT CSARHFGQGITTEAFF
TRBJ1-2 13 few TRBV7-9 TRBD1 TGTGCCAGCAGCTTAGGACAGGGGTATGGCTACACCTTC CASSLGQGYGYTF
TRBJ2-5 13 . TRBV7-2 TRBD1 TGTGCCAGCAGCCGGGACAGAAAAGAGACCCAGTACTTC CASSRDRKETQYF
TRBJ2-5 13 few TRBV20-1 . TGCAGTGCTAGAGACGATCAGAGTGGGACCCAGTACTTC CSARDDQSGTQYF
TRBJ2-5 16 . TRBV7-2 TRBD1 TGTGCCAGCAGCCCCGCCGCACAGGGGGTCACCGAGACCCAGTACTTC CASSPAAQGVTETQYF
TRBJ2-2 15 . TRBV25-1 . TGTGCCAGCAGTGATCCCGGGACGGGGGCCGGGGAGCTGTTTTTT CASSDPGTGAGELFF
TRBJ2-4 15 . TRBV27 . TGTGCCAGCAGTTTAAACACGAGGGGGGGAAACATTCAGTACTTC CASSLNTRGGNIQYF
TRBJ1-2 11 . TRBV6-1 . TGTGCCAGCGGGGGACCGTATGGCTACACCTTC CASGGPYGYTF
TRBJ2-7 18 . TRBV7-2 TRBD2 TGTGCCAGCAGCTCGCGCGGGGCTAGCGGGAGGTCGATGGGCGAGCAGTACTTC CASSSRGASGRSMGEQYF
TRBJ1-2 13 . TRBV10-3 . TGTCCCATAGGGAGACAACCTAACTATGGCTACACCTTC CPIGRQPNYGYTF
TRBJ2-2 19 few TRBV7-2 TRBD2 TGTGCCAGCAGCTTAATTGTCGTCGGCGGGAGGCTCAACACCGGGGAGCTGTTTTTT CASSLIVVGGRLNTGELFF
TRBJ2-1 16 medium-sized TRBV20-1 . TGCAGTGCTAGCCGACGACTGGCGGGTAAGGACAATGAGCAGTTCTTC CSASRRLAGKDNEQFF
TRBJ2-6 16 few TRBV7-3 . TGTGCCAGCAGCAGGGACATTGTTGCCGGGGCCAACGTCCTGACTTTC CASSRDIVAGANVLTF
TRBJ1-5 17 . TRBV28 TRBD1 TGTGCCAGCAGTTTAACCCCTGGGGACAGATTGAATCAGCCCCAGCATTTT CASSLTPGDRLNQPQHF
TRBJ1-6 15 few TRBV27 . TGTGCCAGCAGTTTATTGGCAGGGACCAATTCACCCCTCCACTTT CASSLLAGTNSPLHF
TRBJ2-7 13 . TRBV29-1 . TGCAGCGTTCCCCGGGGAAAGGTTGACGAGCAGTACTTC CSVPRGKVDEQYF
TRBJ1-3 17 few TRBV7-2 . TGTGCCAGCAGCTTGGACGTAGGCGGGGGGGTGAGAAACACCATATATTTT CASSLDVGGGVRNTIYF
TRBJ1-1 17 . TRBV7-2 TRBD1 TGTACCAGCAGCTTAGATGGCGGGACAGGGGGCAACACTGAAGCTTTCTTT CTSSLDGGTGGNTEAFF
TRBJ2-3 15 . TRBV24-1 TRBD2 TGTGCCACCAGAGGACTAGCGGGAGATTTAGATACGCAGTATTTT CATRGLAGDLDTQYF
TRBJ2-7 14 . TRBV19 TRBD2 TGTGCCAGTAGTATCGGGCTAGCGGGCTACGAGCAGTACTTC CASSIGLAGYEQYF
TRBJ1-1 14 . TRBV7-9 . TGTGCCAGCAGCCCAAGGGCCACTAGAAGTTGGACTTTCTTT CASSPRATRSWTFF
TRBJ2-7 13 few TRBV7-2 . TGTGCCAGCAGCTTGGCCCGGCAGTACGAGCAGTACTTC CASSLARQYEQYF
TRBJ2-3 18 . TRBV20-1 . TGCAGTGCAACGCCCGCCTTTTCCGCGGTGCAATCCACAGATACGCAGTATTTT CSATPAFSAVQSTDTQYF
TRBJ2-3 13 . TRBV29-1 . TGCAGCGTTGTGGCTAGCGGCACAGATACGCAGTATTTT CSVVASGTDTQYF
TRBJ2-2 17 . TRBV19 TRBD1 TGTGCCAGTAGTAAGGACAGGGGGCGCATGTACACCGGGGAGCTGTTTTTT CASSKDRGRMYTGELFF
TRBJ2-2 14 few TRBV10-3 . TGTGCCATCAAGGACAGTCTGATGACCGGGGAGCTGTTTTTT CAIKDSLMTGELFF
TRBJ2-5 13 . TRBV7-2 . TGTGCCAGCAGCTTTTCCTTCCAAGAGACCCAGTACTTC CASSFSFQETQYF
TRBJ2-2 17 once TRBV6-5 TRBD1 TGTGCCAGCAGTTACCGGTTAGGACAGGGGTCTACCGGGGAGCTGTTTTTT CASSYRLGQGSTGELFF
TRBJ2-7 15 . TRBV11-2 . TGTGCCAGCAGCTTGGGTAGGGGACAAGGTCTTGAGCAGTACTTC CASSLGRGQGLEQYF
TRBJ2-5 18 few TRBV20-1 TRBD2 TGCAGTGCTAGTGGAACATGGACTAGCGGGAGCGGGGGAGAGACCCAGTACTTC CSASGTWTSGSGGETQYF
TRBJ1-5 14 . TRBV6-2/TRBV6-3 . TGTGCCAGCAGTTACTCGATTGCAACTCAGCCCCAGCATTTT CASSYSIATQPQHF
TRBJ1-5 16 . TRBV14 . TGTGCCAGCAGCTGGTTAGGGGTTGCGTACGATCAGCCCCAGCATTTT CASSWLGVAYDQPQHF
TRBJ2-3 16 . TRBV4-2 TRBD2 TGTGCCAGCAGCCAAGATCTAACTAGCGCAAAAGATACGCAGTATTTT CASSQDLTSAKDTQYF
TRBJ1-5 14 few TRBV28 . TGTGCCACCGGATCAACGGCCGATAATCAGCCCCAGCATTTT CATGSTADNQPQHF
TRBJ2-3 15 . TRBV7-2 TRBD1 TGTGCCAGCAGCCCAGAGGGGGCTGGGCCAGATACGCAGTATTTT CASSPEGAGPDTQYF
TRBJ1-2 13 few TRBV5-8 . TGTGCCAGCAGATGGGACACTAACTATGGCTACACCTTC CASRWDTNYGYTF
TRBJ1-2 14 few TRBV7-9 . TGTGCCAGCAGCCCCCGGGGGTGGGCCTATGGCTACACCTTC CASSPRGWAYGYTF
TRBJ2-5 14 . TRBV2 TRBD2 TGTGCCAGCAGTGATAGCGGGAGTGGGGAGACCCAGTACTTC CASSDSGSGETQYF
TRBJ2-1 16 . TRBV11-2 . TGTGCCAGCAGCTTAGGCCTTCAGGGGGGGTACAATGAGCAGTTCTTC CASSLGLQGGYNEQFF
TRBJ2-1 13 . TRBV27 . TGTGCCAGCAGTCGCCAGAGGGGCGGGGTGCAGTTCTTC CASSRQRGGVQFF
TRBJ1-1 14 . TRBV5-1 TRBD1 TGCGCCAGCAGCCCGGGACAGGGTAGGACTGAAGCTTTCTTT CASSPGQGRTEAFF
TRBJ2-4 13 once TRBV5-5 . TGTGCCAGCAGCTGGGGAAAGGTCAACATTCAGTACTTC CASSWGKVNIQYF
TRBJ1-2 11 few TRBV29-1 . TGCAGCGTTGACCCCGGATATGGCTACACCTTC CSVDPGYGYTF
TRBJ2-1 13 few TRBV20-1 . TGCAGTGCTAGCGGGACAAGCTACAATGAGCAGTTCTTC CSASGTSYNEQFF